This T cell receptor (beta chain) was profiled in a study of blood T cell repertoires in COVID-19. Study-level information: The United States, Italy and Spain provided the acute and convalescent COVID-19 samples. T cells, B-cell-depleted T cells, or PBMCs supplied cDNA or gDNA.

Looked up from germline, CDR1 is SNHLY and CDR2 is FYNNEI. Trimming took 10 bases from V and 15 from J; bases not matched to a gene: 19. This CDR3 region has 14 residues. Original analysis: Amplification with reference gene primers provided the estimates of nucleated cell counts. This table comes from immunoSEQ multiplex PCR, and its TCRdb copy is limited to in-frame clones, with some not included. From that table come the V and J calls and clone size; the DNA was used to work out D and trimming. The sample shows nearly 100,000 clones, 75% to 90% of them seen only once. The chain employs TRBV2 and TRBJ2-1; TRBD2 matches at 9 bases. The sequence derives from a man older than 75 with acute or convalescent COVID-19. Material: peripheral blood. The CDR3 reads CATALRGGGRAAFF. The CDR3 DNA follows: TGTGCCACCGCCTTGAGGGGCGGCGGGAGGGCCGCGTTCTTC.